Below, 5 T cell receptor beta chains from the same sample are listed, as sequenced in a study of human T cells and chemical hapten exposure. TCRdb itself ran the RACE reads through MiXCR, one entry per CDR3 protein. The data contain roughly 100,000 distinct CDR3 sequences, roughly 8% of them singletons. The sample's time point: healthy volunteer bleed at 2 weeks. Unseparated into fractions, whole blood served as the source from which total RNA was extracted. The sequenced sample consisted of whole blood. The source of these receptors is a female donor in good health. Some clones in this sample may be carry-over from other donors' samples.

In its sample, this clonotype was seen a few times. The chain uses TRBV12-3 or TRBV12-4 and TRBJ2-7; D is perhaps TRBD1 (5 bases). Trimming left V 6 bases short and J 4 bases short, with 13 bases between. The CDR3 sequence is 13 residues long. Written as DNA, the CDR3 is TGTGCCAGCAGGGCCAGGGTTGAGTACGAGCAGTACTTC. As protein: CASRARVEYEQYF.

The chain joins TRBV7-9 to TRBJ1-1; TRBD1 agrees at 12 bases. The CDR3 is made up of 15 amino acids. Germline assignment: CDR1 SEHNR and CDR2 FQNEAQ (reference sequence). The J segment lost 4 bases and the V segment lost 4 bases, leaving 4 bases of the junction unmatched. CDR3 region: CASSWDRGLGTEAFF. CDR3 coding DNA: TGTGCCAGCAGCTGGGACAGGGGGCTTGGCACTGAAGCTTTCTTT. Full variable domain (outside the CDR3, taken from reference TRBV7-9 and TRBJ1-1): DTGVSQNPRHKITKRGQNVTFRCDPISEHNRLYWYRQTLGQGPEFLTYFQNEAQLEKSRLLSDRFSAERPKGSFSTLEIQRTEQGDSAMYLCASSWDRGLGTEAFFGQGTRLTVV.

This clonotype came up a few times. This chain connects TRBV20-1 to TRBJ1-1; 7 bases are shared with TRBD1. V trimming: 4 bases; J trimming: 3 bases; junction bases outside the gene matches: 5. Germline CDR1 reads DFQATT; CDR2 reads SNEGSKA (reference sequence). The CDR3 is made up of 13 amino acids. Here the CDR3 reads CSATGQADTEAFF. In DNA, the CDR3 is TGCAGTGCTACTGGACAGGCGGACACTGAAGCTTTCTTT.

This clonotype was detected a few times. Given a much more abundant clone one base away, this may be a read error. This chain uses TRBV18 with TRBJ1-5, with 7 nucleotides matching TRBD1. The CDR3 loop spans 15 amino acids. Per germline, CDR1 KGHSH and CDR2 LQKENI. The CDR3 spells CASSYDRADYQPQNF. Written as DNA, the CDR3 is TGTGCCAGCTCATACGACAGGGCAGACTATCAGCCCCAGAATTTT.

This clonotype was counted only a few times. This rearrangement joins TRBV7-2 to TRBJ1-1; maybe TRBD1 (5 bases). The germline V and J ends were trimmed by 4 bases and 0 bases, with 18 bases remaining between them. Germline CDR1 is SGHTA and CDR2 is FQGNSA. CDR3 length: 17 residues. The CDR3 region is CASSSTSWGGVNTEAFF. In DNA, the CDR3 is TGTGCCAGCAGCTCCACCTCCTGGGGAGGGGTGAACACTGAAGCTTTCTTT.